This passage covers 30 T cell receptor beta chains from one sample sequenced in a study of cytomegalovirus exposure and HLA in healthy donors. Use of 60 Vbeta and 13 Jbeta primers characterized the PCR. Only in-frame clones appear in the TCRdb table, and some are missing; sequencing was by immunoSEQ multiplex PCR. The sample gives about 98,000 clones, 70% to 80% of which show up once; 15% to 20% is in the top ten. The sequencing sample was made of PBMCs. These receptors were taken from a man aged 55 to 70 in good health and CMV-seropositive.

V usage is TRBV28 and J usage is TRBJ2-1; D unclear. The CDR3 sequence is 12 residues long. Germline CDR1 reads MDHEN; CDR2 reads SYDVKM. V lost 8 bases and J 7 bases, leaving 12 bases between the germline ends. CDR3 amino acids: CASGDLMNEQFF. The CDR3 DNA follows: TGTGCCAGCGGAGACCTGATGAATGAGCAGTTCTTC. Looking up the rest from reference TRBV28 and TRBJ2-1 gives the full variable domain: DVKVTQSSRYLVKRTGEKVFLECVQDMDHENMFWYRQDPGLGLRLIYFSYDVKMKEKGDIPEGYSVSREKKERFSLILESASTNQTSMYLCASGDLMNEQFFGPGTRLTVL.

J is TRBJ2-7 and V is TRBV6-5; the D gene is possibly TRBD1 (5 bases). The CDR3 totals 11 residues. Germline values: CDR1 MNHEY, CDR2 SVGAGI. V lost 7 bases and J 5 bases, leaving 9 bases between the germline ends. Here the CDR3 reads CASIIGDEQYF. The CDR3 nucleotides read TGTGCCAGCATAATAGGGGACGAGCAGTACTTC.

In regard to this clone: This specimen includes other DNA sequences encoding the same CDR3. The chain is built from TRBV27 and TRBJ1-6, with 7 bases fitting TRBD1. Germline V lookup: CDR1 MNHEY, CDR2 SMNVEV (reference sequence). There are 14 residues in the CDR3. With V trimmed by 3 bases and J by 5 bases, 1 base remained unmatched. The CDR3 nucleotides are TGTGCCAGCAGTTTGGGGACAGATAATTCACCCCTCCACTTT. Translation: CASSLGTDNSPLHF.

The chain is built from TRBV10-1 and TRBJ2-3, with D possibly matching TRBD1 (6 bases). Germline V gene lookup returns CDR1 WNHNN and CDR2 SYGVQD (reference sequence). The V end lost 2 bases, the J end lost 2 bases, and 8 bases lay between the germline ends. This CDR3 has 14 amino acids. CDR3 protein: CASSEAGATDTQYF. DNA for the CDR3: TGCGCCAGCAGTGAGGCAGGGGCCACAGATACGCAGTATTTT.

The V gene is TRBV5-1, the J gene TRBJ1-2; 8 nucleotides agree with TRBD1. The CDR3 sequence is 15 residues long. The V gene end was trimmed by 0 bases and the J gene end by 7 bases; junction bases not matched to a gene: 8. The germline V gene encodes CDR1 SGHRS and CDR2 YFSETQ. Here the CDR3 reads CASSLGDRTASGYTF. In nucleotides, the CDR3 is TGCGCCAGCAGCTTGGGGGACAGGACGGCTAGTGGCTACACCTTC. The variable domain in full, completed from reference TRBV5-1 and TRBJ1-2, reads KAGVTQTPRYLIKTRGQQVTLSCSPISGHRSVSWYQQTPGQGLQFLFEYFSETQRNKGNFPGRFSGRQFSNSRSEMNVSTLELGDSALYLCASSLGDRTASGYTFGSGTRLTVV.

V is TRBV29-1 and J is TRBJ2-3; tentatively, D is TRBD2 (6 bases). The CDR3 runs 13 residues. The germline V gene encodes CDR1 SQVTM and CDR2 ANQGSEA. Trimming removed 7 bases from V and 6 bases from J, with 17 bases in between. CDR3 nucleotides: TGCAGCGCCCTCCGCCCGGGGGTGGATACGCAGTATTTT. It encodes CSALRPGVDTQYF.

This clone appeared a single time. The J gene is TRBJ2-3, the V gene TRBV30; D not certain. Per germline, CDR1 GTSNPN and CDR2 SVGIG (reference sequence). The CDR3 consists of 13 residues. The V end lost 0 bases, the J end lost 6 bases, and 10 bases lay between the germline ends. CDR3 region: CAWSVLPRDTQYF. In DNA, the CDR3 is TGTGCCTGGAGTGTACTTCCGAGGGATACGCAGTATTTT. The full variable domain, rest sourced from reference TRBV30 and TRBJ2-3, is SQTIHQWPATLVQPVGSPLSLECTVEGTSNPNLYWYRQAAGRGLQLLFYSVGIGQISSEVPQNLSASRPQDRQFILSSKKLLLSDSGFYLCAWSVLPRDTQYFGPGTRLTVL.

The rearrangement joins TRBV19 to TRBJ2-5; tentative D call: TRBD1 (6 bases). CDR1 and CDR2 (germline): LNHDA, SQIVND (reference sequence). CDR3 length: 15 amino acids. V was pared by 6 bases and J by 3 bases, with 17 bases between. In DNA, the CDR3 is TGTGCCAGTAGCCTCGTAGGGGGAGTGAAAGAGACCCAGTACTTC. It codes for CASSLVGGVKETQYF. The full variable domain, rest sourced from reference TRBV19 and TRBJ2-5, is DGGITQSPKYLFRKEGQNVTLSCEQNLNHDAMYWYRQDPGQGLRLIYYSQIVNDFQKGDIAEGYSVSREKKESFPLTVTSAQKNPTAFYLCASSLVGGVKETQYFGPGTRLLVL.

V gene TRBV6-6 combines with J gene TRBJ1-2; D unresolved. The CDR3 length is 13 residues. The V and J ends lost 2 bases and 2 bases respectively, with 6 bases between them. CDR1 MNHNY and CDR2 SVGAGI come from the germline V gene (reference sequence). CDR3 DNA sequence: TGTGCCAGCAGTTACACAGAGAACTATGGCTACACCTTC. It yields the protein CASSYTENYGYTF.

The chain has TRBV14 and TRBJ2-1; 7 bases agree with TRBD2. The CDR3 contains 15 residues. The germline CDR1 and CDR2 sequences are SGHDN and FVKESK. The ends lost 10 bases at V and 9 bases at J; junction bases unmatched: 18. CDR3 bases: TGTGCCACCTCCCCGTTAGCGGGCCCGCGACGTGAGCAGTTCTTC. Protein sequence: CATSPLAGPRREQFF.

The chain employs TRBV7-6 and TRBJ1-5; TRBD1 is a possible D gene (5 bases). The CDR3 is made up of 15 amino acids. Germline values: CDR1 SGHVS, CDR2 FNYEAQ. V was trimmed by 1 base and J by 3 bases, leaving 10 bases between them. This CDR3 is CASSLDSGHNQPQHF. Written as DNA, the CDR3 is TGTGCCAGCAGCTTAGACTCAGGACACAATCAGCCCCAGCATTTT.

The V call is TRBV30, the J call TRBJ2-5, with D perhaps matching TRBD1 (5 bases). Germline loops: CDR1 GTSNPN, CDR2 SVGIG (reference sequence). V dropped 3 bases and J dropped 4 bases, with 15 bases sitting between them. The CDR3 sequence is 14 residues long. CDR3 region: CAWSDLTGTETQYF. In DNA form, the CDR3 reads TGTGCCTGGAGCGACCTTACAGGAACAGAGACCCAGTACTTC.

The chain joins TRBV7-6 to TRBJ2-5, with a possible D match to TRBD2 (5 bases). The V end was cut by 1 base, the J end by 6 bases, with 18 bases between. The CDR3 is 16 residues long. Germline assignment: CDR1 SGHVS and CDR2 FNYEAQ. The CDR3 nucleotides read TGTGCCAGCAGCTTAGGGTCGGCACTAGGTGGGAAGACCCAGTACTTC. It is translated as CASSLGSALGGKTQYF.

This clone was picked up one time. DNA for the CDR3: TGTGCCAGCAGCTCGCAGACAGGGGCTGAAGCTTTCTTT. Protein: CASSSQTGAEAFF. The rearrangement joins TRBV7-6 to TRBJ1-1, with 8 bases identical to TRBD1. From germline, CDR1 is SGHVS and CDR2 FNYEAQ. CDR3 length: 13 amino acids. V trimming: 4 bases; J trimming: 6 bases; junction bases outside the gene matches: 4.

This chain uses TRBV18 with TRBJ2-7; 8 nucleotides line up with TRBD1. The CDR3 runs 13 residues. V was clipped by 5 bases and J by 4 bases; unmatched bases: 4. Per germline, CDR1 KGHSH and CDR2 LQKENI. The CDR3 sequence is CASSRQGRYEQYF. DNA for the CDR3: TGTGCCAGCTCAAGACAGGGGAGATACGAGCAGTACTTC. Full variable domain (remainder filled in from reference TRBV18 and TRBJ2-7): NAGVMQNPRHLVRRRGQEARLRCSPMKGHSHVYWYRQLPEEGLKFMVYLQKENIIDESGMPKERFSAEFPKEGPSILRIQQVVRGDSAAYFCASSRQGRYEQYFGPGTRLTVT.

This chain links TRBV29-1 with TRBJ2-3; D is unclear. CDR1 is SQVTM and CDR2 is ANQGSEA in the germline V gene. Trimming left V 7 bases short and J 3 bases short, with 5 bases between. The CDR3 covers 10 residues. CDR3 protein: CSASTDTQYF. CDR3 bases: TGCAGCGCGTCTACAGATACGCAGTATTTT.

The genes are TRBV19 and TRBJ1-3; D is unresolved. Germline values: CDR1 LNHDA, CDR2 SQIVND (reference sequence). This CDR3 spans 15 amino acids. Trimming left V 5 bases short and J 3 bases short, with 14 bases between. The CDR3 DNA reads TGTGCCAGTAGTGGCGGACTGCCAATTGGAAACACCATATATTTT. The encoded protein is CASSGGLPIGNTIYF.

J is TRBJ2-7 and V is TRBV14; 10 bases agree with TRBD1. The CDR3 is 15 residues long. From germline, CDR1 is SGHDN and CDR2 FVKESK. After removal of 4 bases from V and 2 bases from J, the junction contained 5 bases not matched to a gene. The CDR3 reads CASSLPGQGTYEQYF. The CDR3 DNA reads TGTGCCAGCAGCCTACCGGGACAGGGGACCTACGAGCAGTACTTC.

This chain connects TRBV7-3 to TRBJ2-1; D is perhaps TRBD1 (5 bases). CDR1 and CDR2 from the germline V gene are SGHTA and FQGTGA. The length of the CDR3 is 13 residues. Trimming removed 5 bases from V and 5 bases from J, with 10 bases in between. CDR3 nucleotide sequence: TGTGCCAGCAGCCCAGGGCCCAACAATGAGCAGTTCTTC. Translation: CASSPGPNNEQFF.

The genes are TRBV5-6 and TRBJ2-1; 7 bases match TRBD2. Germline-derived CDR1 and CDR2 are SGHDT and YYEEEE. Germline trimming cut 5 bases from V and 4 bases from J; bases unmatched to any gene: 6. The CDR3 has 14 amino acids. CDR3 coding DNA: TGTGCCAGCAGTCGGACTAGGGAATACAATGAGCAGTTCTTC. It codes for CASSRTREYNEQFF.

This clone was seen just once. The sample carries other DNA sequences with the same CDR3. This chain connects TRBV27 to TRBJ1-6, with 11 nucleotides matching TRBD1. The V gene's germline CDR1 is MNHEY and CDR2 SMNVEV (reference sequence). The V gene end was trimmed by 0 bases and the J gene end by 10 bases; junction bases not matched to a gene: 2. This CDR3 has 15 residues. The CDR3 sequence: CASSLSGTGGSPLHF. For the CDR3, the DNA is TGTGCCAGCAGTTTATCGGGGACAGGGGGATCACCCCTCCACTTT.

The V and J genes are TRBV10-2 and TRBJ2-1, with D tentatively TRBD2 (5 bases). The ends were cut back, 2 bases at V and 7 bases at J, with 12 bases in the middle. Per the germline V gene, CDR1 is WSHSY and CDR2 is SAAADI. The CDR3 is made up of 14 amino acids. CDR3 coding DNA: TGCGCCAGCAGTGAGATGGACTTCCTGAATGAGCAGTTCTTC. This codes for CASSEMDFLNEQFF.

The chain has TRBV27 and TRBJ1-2; no firm D call. This CDR3 has 13 amino acids. The ends were cut back, 5 bases at V and 8 bases at J, with 15 bases in the middle. The V gene's germline CDR1 is MNHEY and CDR2 SMNVEV (reference sequence). In DNA, the CDR3 is TGTGCCAGCAGTCCATCGGGGTTTTTGGGCTACACCTTC. This encodes CASSPSGFLGYTF.

The chain recombines TRBV19 with TRBJ2-1; D call uncertain. V shed 3 bases and J shed 9 bases, with 6 bases lying between them. The CDR3 loop spans 11 amino acids. Germline values: CDR1 LNHDA, CDR2 SQIVND (reference sequence). As DNA, the CDR3 is TGTGCCAGTAGTATTGGCCCTGAGCAGTTCTTC. Residues: CASSIGPEQFF. The variable domain in full, completed from reference TRBV19 and TRBJ2-1, reads DGGITQSPKYLFRKEGQNVTLSCEQNLNHDAMYWYRQDPGQGLRLIYYSQIVNDFQKGDIAEGYSVSREKKESFPLTVTSAQKNPTAFYLCASSIGPEQFFGPGTRLTVL.

The chain couples TRBV19 to TRBJ1-4; D unclear. The V end lost 3 bases, the J end lost 5 bases, and 10 bases lay between the germline ends. The CDR3 sequence is 14 residues long. Germline-derived CDR1 and CDR2 are LNHDA and SQIVND (reference sequence). For the CDR3, the DNA is TGTGCCAGTAGTATGAGACTTCAGAATGAAAAACTGTTTTTT. Its translation is CASSMRLQNEKLFF.

CDR3 sequence reads: CASTLRLAGATGELFF. The CDR3 DNA reads TGTGCCAGCACTCTCCGACTAGCGGGGGCTACCGGGGAGCTGTTTTTT. V gene TRBV11-3 combines with J gene TRBJ2-2; 12 bases match TRBD2. The CDR3 spans 16 residues. The germline V gene encodes CDR1 SGHNT and CDR2 YENEEA. The ends lost 7 bases at V and 5 bases at J; junction bases unmatched: 8. Variable domain in full (rest from reference TRBV11-3 and TRBJ2-2): EAGVVQSPRYKIIEKKQPVAFWCNPISGHNTLYWYLQNLGQGPELLIRYENEEAVDDSQLPKDRFSAERLKGVDSTLKIQPAELGDSAVYLCASTLRLAGATGELFFGEGSRLTVL.

This CDR3 reads CASSQTGDSSPLHF. DNA for the CDR3: TGTGCCAGCAGCCAGACGGGAGACAGTTCACCCCTCCACTTT. V and J are TRBV4-2 and TRBJ1-6; D perhaps matches TRBD1 (5 bases). Germline-derived CDR1 and CDR2 are LGHNA and YNFKEQ. Trimming stripped 3 bases from V and 9 bases from J, with 12 bases between. There are 14 residues in the CDR3.

This chain uses TRBV7-6 with TRBJ2-3, with D maybe TRBD1 (5 bases). The CDR3 extends over 16 amino acids. V lost 0 bases, J lost 4 bases, and 14 bases lay in between. From germline, CDR1 is SGHVS and CDR2 FNYEAQ. In nucleotides, the CDR3 is TGTGCCAGCAGCTTAGCGCTGGGTATAGGGGCAGATACGCAGTATTTT. Translating it yields CASSLALGIGADTQYF.

The J gene is TRBJ2-2, the V gene TRBV12-5, with 8 bases aligning to TRBD1. The CDR3 is 15 amino acids. J gave up 4 bases and V 4 bases, and 5 bases lay outside the gene matches. The germline V gene encodes CDR1 LGHNT and CDR2 FRNRAP. The CDR3 loop is CASGYHDRGTGELFF. CDR3 in DNA: TGTGCTAGTGGTTATCACGACAGGGGCACCGGGGAGCTGTTTTTT.

This sequence joins TRBV6-5 and TRBJ2-2; possibly TRBD1 for D (5 bases). The germline V gene has CDR1 MNHEY and CDR2 SVGAGI. The CDR3 is 15 residues long. The V end was cut by 8 bases, the J end by 2 bases, with 15 bases between. CDR3 DNA: TGTGCCAGCCACCGGGCAGGGCTAAACACCGGGGAGCTGTTTTTT. Its translation is CASHRAGLNTGELFF.